What follows are 28 T cell receptor beta chains derived from one specimen sequenced in a study of human T cells and chemical hapten exposure. From the RACE reads, TCRdb called clonotypes with MiXCR, one entry per CDR3 protein. The data show just under 350,000 distinct CDR3 sequences, around 7% seen once. Indicated time point: patch test 1, 2 weeks after DPC sensitization. Regarding treatment: therapeutic diphenylcyclopropenone sensitization with weekly scalp DPC. Sequenced material: whole blood, taken in connection with sensitization to the hapten diphenylcyclopropenone (DPC). These receptor sequences come from a young woman with alopecia areata. Some clones in this sample may be carry-over from other donors' samples.

This clonotype showed up many times. V usage is TRBV6-2 or TRBV6-3 and J usage is TRBJ1-5; TRBD1 might be the D (5 bases). Trimming removed 5 bases from V and 5 bases from J, with 19 bases in between. The germline gives CDR1 MNHEY, CDR2 SVGEGT. The CDR3 has 16 residues. The CDR3 here is CASSLHRKIQYQPQHF. The CDR3 DNA reads TGTGCCAGCAGTCTCCACAGGAAGATTCAATATCAGCCCCAGCATTTT.

This clonotype was seen many times. The chain joins TRBV20-1 to TRBJ1-5; 7 bases align to TRBD1. The CDR3 is 15 residues long. V gave up 6 bases and J gave up 2 bases; unmatched junction bases: 10. CDR1 DFQATT and CDR2 SNEGSKA come from the germline V gene (reference sequence). CDR3 in amino acids: CSALADRVRNQPQHF. The DNA of the CDR3 is TGCAGTGCCCTAGCAGACAGGGTGCGCAATCAGCCCCAGCATTTT.

This clonotype showed up many times. The gene calls are TRBV6-4 and TRBJ2-2, with TRBD2 matching over 9 bases. This CDR3 region has 16 residues. CDR1 and CDR2 (germline): MRHNA, SNTAGT. J was trimmed by 4 bases and V by 6 bases; bases with no gene match: 9. This chain's CDR3 is CASSSGGGDATGELFF. CDR3 nucleotide sequence: TGTGCCAGCAGCTCCGGCGGGGGGGACGCCACCGGGGAGCTGTTTTTT.

Details on this clonotype: The CDR3 end shows no conserved phenylalanine or tryptophan, and so a read error is likely. This chain joins TRBV28 and TRBJ2-1; TRBD2 is a possible D gene (7 bases). V gave up 3 bases and J gave up 5 bases, with 14 bases separating them. The germline gives CDR1 MDHEN, CDR2 SYDVKM. The CDR3 sequence is 15 residues long. The CDR3 loop is CASSFGGPVNNEQFI. The CDR3 nucleotides read TGTGCCAGCAGTTTCGGGGGGCCGGTTAACAATGAGCAGTTCATC.

This clonotype was counted many times. The CDR3 sequence: CSARILAATYEQYF. The CDR3 DNA sequence: TGCAGTGCTAGAATTCTAGCGGCTACCTACGAGCAGTACTTC. The rearrangement links TRBV20-1 to TRBJ2-7, with TRBD2 matching 7 bases. The CDR3 is made up of 14 amino acids. Per germline, CDR1 DFQATT and CDR2 SNEGSKA (reference sequence). After removal of 2 bases from V and 2 bases from J, the junction contained 6 bases not matched to a gene.

This clonotype was recorded many times. V gene TRBV6-5 combines with J gene TRBJ1-4; TRBD1 matches at 7 bases. CDR3 length: 14 residues. The V and J ends lost 4 bases and 3 bases, in that order; junction bases with no gene match: 2. Germline lookup yields CDR1 MNHEY and CDR2 SVGAGI. The CDR3 reads CASSLQGSNEKLFF. CDR3 in DNA: TGTGCCAGCAGTTTACAGGGGTCTAATGAAAAACTGTTTTTT.

There are a few counts of this clonotype. V usage is TRBV7-9 and J usage is TRBJ1-3; perhaps TRBD1 as D (6 bases). V gave up 1 base and J gave up 3 bases, with 10 bases separating them. The length of the CDR3 is 15 residues. Germline CDR1 reads SEHNR; CDR2 reads FQNEAQ (reference sequence). This CDR3 is CASSLEGGHGNTIYF. The CDR3 nucleotides read TGTGCCAGCAGCTTAGAAGGGGGTCATGGAAACACCATATATTTT.

This clonotype was observed at least ten times. The chain combines TRBV5-4 with TRBJ2-3; a weak D match, TRBD1 (5 bases). The CDR3 is made up of 18 amino acids. The V end lost 0 bases, the J end lost 2 bases, and 19 bases lay between the germline ends. The germline CDR1 and CDR2 sequences are SGHNT and YYREEE (reference sequence). CDR3 nucleotide sequence: TGTGCCAGCAGCTTGGGGCTGACAGCCGAATCCCTCACAGATACGCAGTATTTT. Translation: CASSLGLTAESLTDTQYF.

A few counts support this clonotype. The chain combines TRBV27 with TRBJ2-1; 8 nucleotides align to TRBD2. The CDR3 extends over 15 amino acids. V lost 7 bases to trimming and J lost 6 bases; unmatched junction nucleotides: 11. Germline lookup yields CDR1 MNHEY and CDR2 SMNVEV (reference sequence). The CDR3: CASTLGAGGSNEQFF. The CDR3 bases are TGTGCCAGCACGCTAGGGGCGGGGGGCTCCAATGAGCAGTTCTTC.

J is TRBJ2-6 and V is TRBV15; D gene ambiguous. CDR3 length: 16 amino acids. V lost 3 bases, J lost 0 bases, and 9 bases lay in between. CDR1 is LNHNV and CDR2 is YYDKDF in the germline V gene (reference sequence). The CDR3 DNA reads TGTGCCACCAGCAGGAGTAGAAGCTCTGGGGCCAACGTCCTGACTTTC. Protein sequence: CATSRSRSSGANVLTF.

This clonotype was observed a handful of times. The chain is built from TRBV29-1 and TRBJ1-5; TRBD1 matches 7 bases. The trim removed 7 bases at V and 5 bases at J, leaving 8 bases unmatched. CDR1 SQVTM and CDR2 ANQGSEA come from the germline V gene. The CDR3 has 13 amino acids. In DNA form, the CDR3 reads TGCAGCGCCAATGACAGGGAGGATCAGCCCCAGCATTTT. Translated, it gives CSANDREDQPQHF.

The chain combines TRBV3-1 with TRBJ1-2; D gene unclear. The germline V gene encodes CDR1 LGHDT and CDR2 YNNKEL (reference sequence). Trimming took off 3 bases at V and 7 bases at J, with 9 bases between the two ends. The CDR3 length is 12 residues. CDR3 bases: TGTGCCAGCAGCCAGAGCGATACTGGCTACACCTTC. Translated: CASSQSDTGYTF.

Worth noting for this clonotype: It is likely a read error, because the conserved phenylalanine at the end of the CDR3 is missing. No DNA is shown, since the ends of the CDR3 on it are uncertain; the CDR3 is the one TCRdb lists. The gene calls are TRBV4-1 and TRBJ2-7; the D segment call TRBD1 is taken from the table without a DNA check. The CDR3 is 13 amino acids in total, end residues counted. Looked up from germline, CDR1 is MGHRA and CDR2 is YSYEKL. The CDR3 protein is CASSQDEETGIIL.

This clonotype appeared a few times. The V gene is TRBV6-2 or TRBV6-3, the J gene TRBJ1-5, with 10 bases matching TRBD1. The CDR3 is made up of 15 amino acids. The germline V gene encodes CDR1 MNHEY and CDR2 SVGEGT. The J segment lost 8 bases and the V segment lost 2 bases, leaving 6 bases of the junction unmatched. CDR3 sequence reads: CASSYRDRGLEPQHF. CDR3 nucleotides: TGTGCCAGCAGTTACCGGGACAGGGGATTGGAGCCCCAGCATTTT.

This sequence joins TRBV6-2 or TRBV6-3 and TRBJ2-4; 7 nucleotides line up with TRBD1. CDR1 is MNHEY, CDR2 SVGEGT, per germline. Trimming took 6 bases from V and 0 from J; bases not matched to a gene: 5. This CDR3 has 15 residues. CDR3 residues: CASSWDRLAKNIQYF. The CDR3 nucleotides are TGTGCCAGCAGCTGGGACAGACTAGCCAAAAACATTCAGTACTTC.

This clonotype was observed a few times. The chain links TRBV6-5 to TRBJ2-7; 10 bases line up with TRBD1. With V trimmed by 4 bases and J by 4 bases, 7 bases remained unmatched. Germline-derived CDR1 and CDR2 are MNHEY and SVGAGI. This CDR3 spans 15 amino acids. This CDR3 is CASSFDRGHTYEQYF. The CDR3, as DNA: TGTGCCAGCAGTTTCGACAGGGGGCATACGTACGAGCAGTACTTC.

This clonotype was detected many times. The genes are TRBV7-2 and TRBJ1-5; D not resolved. The CDR3 spans 14 residues. V shed 1 base and J shed 0 bases, with 4 bases lying between them. The germline V gene has CDR1 SGHTA and CDR2 FQGNSA. The CDR3, as DNA: TGTGCCAGCAGCTTAGTCGGTAGCAATCAGCCCCAGCATTTT. It codes for CASSLVGSNQPQHF.

V usage is TRBV12-3 or TRBV12-4 and J usage is TRBJ1-6, with 8 bases aligning to TRBD1. CDR3 length equals 13 residues. J was trimmed by 9 bases and V by 7 bases; bases with no gene match: 5. The CDR3 protein is CASNRQGTSPLHF. The CDR3 bases are TGTGCCAGCAATAGACAGGGGACTTCACCCCTCCACTTT.

This clonotype has a handful of counts. This sequence joins TRBV2 and TRBJ1-5; TRBD1 aligns across 7 bases. The CDR3 spans 14 residues. Germline CDR1 and CDR2: SNHLY and FYNNEI. Losses at the gene ends were 3 bases for V and 5 bases for J; bases not matched to a gene: 4. CDR3 amino acids: CASSEQGGDQPQHF. The DNA for the CDR3 is TGTGCCAGCAGTGAGCAGGGGGGAGATCAGCCCCAGCATTTT.

This clonotype was observed a handful of times. The V and J genes are TRBV6-5 and TRBJ2-7; TRBD1 matches at 7 bases. Germline V CDR1 and CDR2: MNHEY, SVGAGI. This CDR3 is built from 15 residues. V shed 2 bases and J 2 bases; nucleotides not matched to a gene: 6. CDR3 sequence reads: CASSYQDRVPYEQYF. Here the CDR3 DNA reads TGTGCCAGCAGTTACCAAGACAGGGTCCCCTACGAGCAGTACTTC.

The V and J genes are TRBV6-5 and TRBJ1-4; D is perhaps TRBD1 (5 bases). The CDR3 sequence is 17 residues long. V was cut by 5 bases and J by 0 bases, with 16 bases left in between. CDR1 is MNHEY, CDR2 SVGAGI, per germline. The CDR3 reads CASSQSGGTATNEKLFF. In DNA, the CDR3 is TGTGCCAGCAGTCAAAGTGGGGGGACGGCAACTAATGAAAAACTGTTTTTT.

This clonotype was found many times. This chain uses TRBV7-9 with TRBJ1-2, with D perhaps matching TRBD1 (5 bases). The CDR3 spans 17 residues. Germline CDR1 is SEHNR and CDR2 is FQNEAQ (reference sequence). Trimming removed 4 bases from V and 5 bases from J, with 23 bases in between. CDR3 sequence reads: CASSSSFFLTVPYGYTF. In nucleotides, the CDR3 is TGTGCCAGCAGCTCCTCCTTCTTCTTGACAGTACCGTATGGCTACACCTTC.

This clonotype was seen repeatedly, ten times or more. J is TRBJ1-2 and V is TRBV5-1; tentatively, D is TRBD1 (5 bases). Between the trimmed V and J ends, which lost 0 bases and 3 bases, there was a span of 12 bases. Germline-derived CDR1 and CDR2 are SGHRS and YFSETQ. The CDR3 is 15 residues long. The CDR3 sequence: CASSLAPTVDYGYTF. DNA for the CDR3: TGCGCCAGCAGCTTGGCCCCGACAGTGGACTATGGCTACACCTTC. Full variable domain (rest looked up from reference TRBV5-1 and TRBJ1-2): KAGVTQTPRYLIKTRGQQVTLSCSPISGHRSVSWYQQTPGQGLQFLFEYFSETQRNKGNFPGRFSGRQFSNSRSEMNVSTLELGDSALYLCASSLAPTVDYGYTFGSGTRLTVV.

The V call is TRBV7-2, the J call TRBJ2-1; D unresolved. This CDR3 spans 17 amino acids. Germline-derived CDR1 and CDR2 are SGHTA and FQGNSA. V lost 5 bases and J lost 0, with 17 bases in between. The CDR3 DNA reads TGTGCCAGCAGCCCAGCGCCCAACAGTAACTCCTACAATGAGCAGTTCTTC. Amino acids: CASSPAPNSNSYNEQFF.

The chain carries TRBV4-1 and TRBJ1-2; 8 bases line up with TRBD1. V was pared by 0 bases and J by 4 bases, with 4 bases of the junction left unmatched. Germline CDR1 and CDR2: MGHRA and YSYEKL. The CDR3 consists of 15 residues. CDR3: CASSQEQGASYGYTF. CDR3 nucleotides: TGCGCCAGCAGCCAAGAGCAGGGGGCCTCCTATGGCTACACCTTC.

This clonotype was counted many times. The chain is built from TRBV10-2 and TRBJ2-5; D is possibly TRBD2 (6 bases). Between the trimmed V and J ends, which lost 2 bases and 4 bases, there was a span of 11 bases. The CDR3 extends over 14 amino acids. CDR1 WSHSY and CDR2 SAAADI come from the germline V gene. CDR3 residues: CASSETSRSETQYF. CDR3 DNA: TGCGCCAGCAGTGAGACTAGCAGGTCAGAGACCCAGTACTTC.

This clonotype was recorded many times. The chain employs TRBV18 and TRBJ1-5; D is unclear. The V end lost 5 bases, the J end lost 5 bases, and 10 bases lay between the germline ends. The CDR3 length is 13 residues. CDR1 is KGHSH and CDR2 is LQKENI in the germline V gene. The CDR3 here is CASSRGSDQPQHF. In DNA, the CDR3 is TGTGCCAGCTCAAGAGGGAGTGATCAGCCCCAGCATTTT.

This clonotype was picked up many times. The V and J genes are TRBV7-2 and TRBJ2-4; 10 bases fit TRBD2. The CDR3 loop spans 18 amino acids. Germline V CDR1 and CDR2: SGHTA, FQGNSA. Trimming cost V 3 bases and J 0 bases; bases outside gene matches: 8. CDR3 nucleotides: TGTGCCAGCAGCTTCTTCTTAGCGGGGGGTCTAGCCAAAAACATTCAGTACTTC. Translation: CASSFFLAGGLAKNIQYF.